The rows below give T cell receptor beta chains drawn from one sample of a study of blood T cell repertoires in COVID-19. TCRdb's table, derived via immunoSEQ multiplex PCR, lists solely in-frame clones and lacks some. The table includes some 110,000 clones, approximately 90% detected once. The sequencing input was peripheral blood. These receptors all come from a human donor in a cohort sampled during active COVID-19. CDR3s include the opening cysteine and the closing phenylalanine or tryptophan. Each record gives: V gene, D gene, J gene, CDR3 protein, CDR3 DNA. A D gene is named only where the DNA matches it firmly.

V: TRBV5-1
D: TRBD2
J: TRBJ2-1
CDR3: CASSLGFRLAGNEQFF
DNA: TGCGCCAGCAGCTTGGGGTTCCGACTAGCGGGCAATGAGCAGTTCTTC

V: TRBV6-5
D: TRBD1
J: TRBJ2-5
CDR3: CASRRQGRAQYF
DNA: TGTGCCAGCAGACGACAGGGTCGGGCCCAGTACTTC

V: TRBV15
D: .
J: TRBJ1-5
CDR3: CATSVPPLSPQHF
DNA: TGTGCCACCAGCGTTCCCCCGCTATCGCCCCAGCATTTT

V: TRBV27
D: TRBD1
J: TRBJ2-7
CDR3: CASGLGQGVYEQYF
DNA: TGTGCCAGCGGTTTGGGACAGGGGGTGTACGAGCAGTACTTC

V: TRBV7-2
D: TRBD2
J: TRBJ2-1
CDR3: CASSIGTSDEQFF
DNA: TGTGCCAGCAGCATAGGGACTAGCGATGAGCAGTTCTTC

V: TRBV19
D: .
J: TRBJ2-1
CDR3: CASRGGPYSYNEQFF
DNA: TGTGCCAGTAGGGGGGGGCCCTACTCCTACAATGAGCAGTTCTTC

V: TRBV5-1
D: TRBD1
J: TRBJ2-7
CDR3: CASSKGTGGGRDGYEQYF
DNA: TGCGCCAGCAGCAAAGGGACAGGGGGCGGCCGGGACGGCTACGAGCAGTACTTC

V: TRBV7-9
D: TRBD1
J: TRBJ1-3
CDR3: CASSSRTGEGDTIYF
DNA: TGTGCCAGCAGCTCCCGGACAGGAGAGGGAGACACCATATATTTT

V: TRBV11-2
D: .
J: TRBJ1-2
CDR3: CASSLVGNYYGYTF
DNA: TGTGCCAGCAGCTTAGTCGGGAACTACTATGGCTACACCTTC

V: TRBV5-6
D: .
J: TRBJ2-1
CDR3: CASSFRGGRNEQFF
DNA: TGTGCCAGCAGCTTTAGGGGGGGCAGGAATGAGCAGTTCTTC

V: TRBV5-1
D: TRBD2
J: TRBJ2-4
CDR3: CASSLAGGAEGAKNIQYF
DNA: TGCGCCAGCAGCTTGGCCGGGGGGGCAGAAGGAGCCAAAAACATTCAGTACTTC